Reported below is one TCR beta chain. This CDR3 comprises 12 residues. Germline assignment: CDR1 SGHVS and CDR2 FNYEAQ. These data originate in a study of tumor-infiltrating lymphocytes in oesophageal squamous cell carcinoma. TCRdb independently ran MiXCR on the PCR reads; one entry per CDR3 protein. This table holds around 23,000 distinct CDR3 sequences, about two fifths found once. The source of this sequence is a male donor with esophageal squamous cell carcinoma. Sequenced input: esophageal tumor tissue. The rearrangement links TRBV7-6 to TRBJ2-7, with unresolved D. TRBJ2-5 explains the end of the DNA better; the J call may be wrong. CDR3 region: CASSKMEETQYF. The CDR3 DNA reads TGTGCCAGCAGCAAAATGGAAGAGACCCAGTACTTC.